This T cell receptor beta chain was captured by sequencing in a study of blood T cell repertoires in COVID-19. On the study more broadly: The study drew acute and convalescent COVID-19 samples from the United States, Italy and Spain. PBMCs, B-cell-depleted T cells, or T cells were the source of the cDNA or gDNA that made up the material.

Those enrolled in Seattle joined during active infection and were followed longitudinally afterward. Study processing details: Amplification from reference gene primers served as the basis for estimated nucleated cell counts. TCRdb keeps only in-frame clones here, not all; method: immunoSEQ multiplex PCR. V and J calls and clone size follow that table, whereas D and trimming were derived from the DNA. The sample records about 180,000 clones, approximately 78% being singletons. This clone was seen only once. Germline CDR1 reads LGHNA; CDR2 reads YSLEER. The CDR3 loop spans 15 amino acids. V was trimmed by 1 base and J by 5 bases, leaving 14 bases between them.

The sequenced sample consisted of peripheral blood. This TCR derives from an elderly woman with COVID-19, enrolled during active disease. This chain uses TRBV4-3 with TRBJ2-5; weak D call: TRBD1 (7 bases). Here the CDR3 reads CASSQAWAGGETQYF. Here the CDR3 DNA reads TGCGCCAGCAGCCAAGCTTGGGCAGGGGGGGAGACCCAGTACTTC.